What follows are 23 T cell receptor beta chains derived from one specimen sequenced in a study of T-cell reconstitution after alpha-beta-depleted transplantation in children (dated by TCRdb to the mid-2010s). Libraries were constructed by PCR. The sequencer listed for this sample is Illumina HiSeq 2500. TCR library preparation used molecular barcoding, with unique molecular identifiers applied to normalize quantification of the TCRbeta repertoire. TCRdb reworked the public reads: Q25 trimming with fastp, MiXCR clone assembly, productive beta chains retained. Each record represents a unique CDR3 protein, reported with the most common genes and DNA among its rows. Recorded for this sample are some 240,000 distinct CDR3 sequences; approximately 9.9% of them occurred a single time. Approximately 4.7% of the sample lies in the top ten. This material consisted of PBMCs from the stem cell graft donor, taken from the stem cell graft. Source of these receptors: a human donor who donated a stem cell graft to a child with SCID.

This clonotype occurred many times. The rearrangement links TRBV20-1 to TRBJ2-5; D remains ambiguous. The CDR3 has 15 amino acids. Trimming removed 1 base from V and 5 bases from J, with 17 bases in between. Germline CDR1 and CDR2: DFQATT and SNEGSKA (reference sequence). In DNA, the CDR3 is TGCAGTGCTAGAGCCCGGACCTTAAACCCCGAGACCCAGTACTTC. Its translation: CSARARTLNPETQYF.

This clonotype has only a few counts. DNA for the CDR3: TGCAGTGCTGGGAATGTGCCGCTTAACTATGGCTACACCTTC. Amino acid sequence: CSAGNVPLNYGYTF. The chain links TRBV20-1 to TRBJ1-2; D is undetermined. Between the trimmed V and J ends, which lost 5 bases and 1 base, there was a span of 14 bases. Germline CDR1 and CDR2: DFQATT and SNEGSKA (reference sequence). This CDR3 is 14 amino acids long.

In the case of this clonotype: This may be a read error, as it is one base from a much larger clone. The chain couples TRBV2 to TRBJ2-1, with a possible D match to TRBD2 (6 bases). Germline V gene sequence: CDR1 SNHLY, CDR2 FYNNEI. V was cut by 9 bases and J by 10 bases, with 13 bases left in between. CDR3 length equals 11 residues. The chain's CDR3 is CASTRGLEQFF. The CDR3 DNA reads as TGTGCCAGTACCCGGGGGTTAGAGCAGTTCTTC.

This clonotype was counted ten times or more. This chain uses TRBV20-1 with TRBJ2-1; 7 bases align to TRBD1. The CDR3 loop spans 15 amino acids. Per the germline V gene, CDR1 is DFQATT and CDR2 is SNEGSKA (reference sequence). The V gene end was trimmed by 0 bases and the J gene end by 7 bases; junction bases not matched to a gene: 9. CDR3 bases: TGCAGTGCTAGAGATCCCGCCCAGGGGGAGAATGAGCAGTTCTTC. Its translation: CSARDPAQGENEQFF.

This clonotype was seen at least ten times. The rearrangement links TRBV20-1 to TRBJ2-3; D not certain. There are 14 residues in the CDR3. CDR1 is DFQATT, CDR2 SNEGSKA, per germline (reference sequence). V was trimmed by 5 bases and J by 3 bases, leaving 15 bases between them. Here the CDR3 reads CSARAPDGTDTQYF. The CDR3 DNA follows: TGCAGTGCTCGGGCCCCTGACGGGACAGATACGCAGTATTTT.

This clonotype was seen many times. The chain links TRBV5-5 to TRBJ1-2; 8 bases are shared with TRBD1. After removal of 4 bases from V and 6 bases from J, the junction contained 5 bases not matched to a gene. The CDR3 consists of 13 residues. Germline-derived CDR1 and CDR2 are SGHKS and YYEKEE (reference sequence). This CDR3 reads CASSPQGVNGYTF. In DNA form, the CDR3 reads TGTGCCAGCAGCCCACAGGGGGTAAATGGCTACACCTTC.

This clonotype has a count of ten or more. The genes are TRBV14 and TRBJ2-1; D may correspond to TRBD1 or TRBD2 (5 bases each). CDR3 size: 19 residues. Germline loops: CDR1 SGHDN, CDR2 FVKESK. Trimming stripped 1 base from V and 8 bases from J, with 27 bases between. For the CDR3, the DNA is TGTGCCAGCAGCCAAGGGGGGTGGACACTCGACGCCGTTATGGATGAGCAGTTCTTC. Translation gives CASSQGGWTLDAVMDEQFF. Complete variable domain (other parts from reference TRBV14 and TRBJ2-1): EAGVTQFPSHSVIEKGQTVTLRCDPISGHDNLYWYRRVMGKEIKFLLHFVKESKQDESGMPNNRFLAERTGGTYSTLKVQPAELEDSGVYFCASSQGGWTLDAVMDEQFFGPGTRLTVL.

This clonotype was observed at least ten times. CDR3 coding DNA: TGCGCCAGCAGCTTCGAGGCGGGGGACAATGAGCAGTTCTTC. This sequence encodes CASSFEAGDNEQFF. The J gene is TRBJ2-1, the V gene TRBV5-1; TRBD2 aligns across 7 bases. V gave up 2 bases and J gave up 5 bases; unmatched junction bases: 4. Germline V gives CDR1 SGHRS, CDR2 YFSETQ. This CDR3 contains 14 residues.

Of note for this clonotype: A much larger clonotype is one base distant, so this may be a read error. This sequence joins TRBV3-1 and TRBJ2-1; TRBD2 aligns across 7 bases. Germline CDR1 is LGHDT and CDR2 is YNNKEL (reference sequence). The CDR3 runs 17 residues. The CDR3 loop reads CACSPKTSPAPYNEQFF. For the CDR3, the DNA is TGTGCCTGCAGCCCTAAGACTAGCCCCGCTCCCTACAATGAGCAGTTCTTC.

This clonotype was seen only a few times. CDR3 protein: CASSYSIFRGNTGELFF. The DNA for the CDR3 is TGTGCCAGCAGTTACTCGATATTCAGGGGGAACACCGGGGAGCTGTTTTTT. This sequence joins TRBV6-5 and TRBJ2-2; maybe TRBD1 (6 bases). V lost 0 bases and J 1 base, leaving 12 bases between the germline ends. The germline V gene has CDR1 MNHEY and CDR2 SVGAGI. CDR3 length: 17 amino acids.

This clonotype was seen many times. Here the CDR3 reads CASSLPRNVNSPLHF. The CDR3, as DNA: TGTGCCAGCAGTTTACCTCGAAATGTGAATTCACCCCTCCACTTT. The chain employs TRBV27 and TRBJ1-6, with D unclear. Germline V gene lookup returns CDR1 MNHEY and CDR2 SMNVEV (reference sequence). The CDR3 loop spans 15 amino acids. Trimming removed 2 bases at V and 7 bases at J, with 12 bases between.

This clonotype was seen ten or more times. This chain connects TRBV24-1 to TRBJ1-3; possible D gene TRBD1, 5 bases. V lost 4 bases, J lost 0 bases, and 15 bases lay in between. The CDR3 covers 17 residues. CDR1 and CDR2 from the germline V gene are KGHDR and SFDVKD. CDR3 nucleotide sequence: TGTGCCACCAGTGACGACCGGACAAGCAGCTCTGGAAACACCATATATTTT. This encodes CATSDDRTSSSGNTIYF.

This clonotype was observed many times. The V and J genes are TRBV5-1 and TRBJ1-1; TRBD1 is a possible D gene (6 bases). The CDR3 totals 15 residues. Trimming pared 1 base from V and 5 bases from J, leaving 15 bases between. Germline-derived CDR1 and CDR2 are SGHRS and YFSETQ. The CDR3 loop reads CASSLSRAQGTEAFF. CDR3 sequence (DNA): TGCGCCAGCAGCTTGTCGAGAGCGCAGGGGACTGAAGCTTTCTTT.

This clonotype was seen at least ten times. V gene TRBV5-1 combines with J gene TRBJ1-1; weak D call: TRBD1 (5 bases). Trimming took off 4 bases at V and 4 bases at J, with 14 bases between the two ends. Germline V gene lookup returns CDR1 SGHRS and CDR2 YFSETQ. CDR3 length: 14 residues. CDR3 sequence reads: CASSPLVQGTEAFF. In DNA, the CDR3 is TGCGCCAGCAGCCCACTAGTTCAGGGCACTGAAGCTTTCTTT. Looking up the rest from reference TRBV5-1 and TRBJ1-1 gives the full variable domain: KAGVTQTPRYLIKTRGQQVTLSCSPISGHRSVSWYQQTPGQGLQFLFEYFSETQRNKGNFPGRFSGRQFSNSRSEMNVSTLELGDSALYLCASSPLVQGTEAFFGQGTRLTVV.

This clonotype has at least ten counts. The DNA of the CDR3 is TGCAGTGCTGGGACTAGCGGGGGGGCAACAGATACGCAGTATTTT. Protein sequence: CSAGTSGGATDTQYF. The V gene is TRBV20-1, the J gene TRBJ2-3; 16 bases agree with TRBD2. Losses at the gene ends were 5 bases for V and 3 bases for J; bases not matched to a gene: 2. From germline, CDR1 is DFQATT and CDR2 SNEGSKA (reference sequence). This CDR3 is built from 15 residues.

The sample holds many counts of this clonotype. The chain employs TRBV12-3 or TRBV12-4 and TRBJ1-5, with D unclear. V was cut by 3 bases and J by 4 bases, with 13 bases left in between. The CDR3 totals 15 residues. CDR3 sequence reads: CASSFSRVPNQPQHF. The CDR3 nucleotides are TGTGCCAGCAGTTTCTCGCGTGTGCCTAATCAGCCCCAGCATTTT.

In this sample, this clonotype turned up many times. Written as DNA, the CDR3 is TGTGCCAGCAGCTTAGCGACAGGGCAAGGCAATCAGCCCCAGCATTTT. This codes for CASSLATGQGNQPQHF. The chain has TRBV7-9 and TRBJ1-5, with 7 bases aligning to TRBD1. The germline V gene has CDR1 SEHNR and CDR2 FQNEAQ (reference sequence). CDR3 length: 16 amino acids. With 0 bases clipped from V and 2 bases from J, the junction kept 4 bases outside the gene matches.

This clonotype was observed at least ten times. The genes are TRBV6-2 or TRBV6-3 and TRBJ1-1; D gene uncertain. CDR3 size: 16 residues. V shed 4 bases and J shed 0 bases, with 15 bases lying between them. Germline lookup yields CDR1 MNHEY and CDR2 SVGEGT. CDR3 DNA: TGTGCCAGCAGTTCCCCGGACTGGACGATGAACACTGAAGCTTTCTTT. It is translated as CASSSPDWTMNTEAFF.

This clonotype occurred many times. The chain joins TRBV2 to TRBJ2-5, with a possible D match to TRBD2 (6 bases). With 2 bases removed from V and 2 bases from J, the gap between germline ends came to 12 bases. The germline gives CDR1 SNHLY, CDR2 FYNNEI. The CDR3 extends over 15 amino acids. The CDR3 sequence: CASSELGTSQETQYF. As DNA, the CDR3 is TGTGCCAGCAGTGAATTAGGGACTTCACAAGAGACCCAGTACTTC. Supplemented by reference TRBV2 and TRBJ2-5, the full variable domain reads EPEVTQTPSHQVTQMGQEVILRCVPISNHLYFYWYRQILGQKVEFLVSFYNNEISEKSEIFDDQFSVERPDGSNFTLKIRSTKLEDSAMYFCASSELGTSQETQYFGPGTRLLVL.

In this sample, this clonotype turned up many times. V is TRBV18 and J is TRBJ2-5; D may match TRBD1 or TRBD2 (5 bases each). Germline loops: CDR1 KGHSH, CDR2 LQKENI. This CDR3 has 15 amino acids. Trimming took off 6 bases at V and 5 bases at J, with 19 bases between the two ends. The CDR3 nucleotides read TGTGCCAGCTCGTCACGGGACCCTCATACGGAGACCCAGTACTTC. It codes for CASSSRDPHTETQYF.

This clonotype was picked up a small number of times. V is TRBV2 and J is TRBJ2-7; D is unresolved. The CDR3 is 14 residues long. The V gene's germline CDR1 is SNHLY and CDR2 FYNNEI. V dropped 6 bases and J dropped 1 base, with 13 bases sitting between them. CDR3 sequence reads: CASRAVDESYEQYF. Here the CDR3 DNA reads TGTGCCAGCAGGGCCGTTGACGAGTCCTACGAGCAGTACTTC.

By frequency in the sample, this clonotype is medium-sized. The V call is TRBV6-4, the J call TRBJ2-3, with TRBD1 as a possible D gene (5 bases). CDR1 and CDR2 (germline): MRHNA, SNTAGT. This CDR3 has 14 amino acids. The V end was cut by 5 bases, the J end by 2 bases, with 11 bases between. The CDR3 spells CASSRQGSTDTQYF. The CDR3 bases are TGTGCCAGCAGTCGCCAGGGCTCCACAGATACGCAGTATTTT.

The V gene is TRBV20-1, the J gene TRBJ2-7; TRBD1 or TRBD2 may be the D gene (6 bases each). V was shortened by 5 bases and J by 3 bases, with 14 bases between the two germline ends. The CDR3 is 13 residues long. The germline V gene has CDR1 DFQATT and CDR2 SNEGSKA (reference sequence). CDR3 DNA: TGCAGTGCTTTAGGGGGGAGTTTCTACGAGCAGTACTTC. This translates into CSALGGSFYEQYF.